Listed below are T cell receptor beta chains from one sample, sequenced in a study of T cell repertoires in aging, cancer and after chemotherapy. TCRdb recomputed calls from the multiplex PCR reads with MiXCR, one row per CDR3 protein. The sample lists approximately 2,300 distinct CDR3 sequences, more than 25% occurring once. The sequenced sample was blood. These receptors were collected from a human donor with a solid tumor. The CDR3 runs from the conserved cysteine through the conserved F or W. D genes are given only for firm matches. Clone size is given for some rows only: seen once, a few or many times, or a class if the clone is expanded.

V gene: TRBV5-1; clone size: .; J gene: TRBJ2-3; D gene: TRBD2; CDR3 protein: CASSKGLAGNTDTQYF; CDR3 DNA: TGCGCCAGCAGCAAGGGACTAGCGGGGAACACAGATACGCAGTATTTT
V gene: TRBV27; clone size: .; J gene: TRBJ2-1; D gene: .; CDR3 protein: CASTPRRSYYYNEQFF; CDR3 DNA: TGTGCCAGCACCCCACGCAGGTCCTACTACTACAATGAGCAGTTCTTC
V gene: TRBV25-1; clone size: .; J gene: TRBJ2-5; D gene: .; CDR3 protein: CASSEYGSIETQYF; CDR3 DNA: TGTGCCAGCAGTGAATATGGTAGCATCGAGACCCAGTACTTC
V gene: TRBV6-2/TRBV6-3; clone size: .; J gene: TRBJ2-6; D gene: TRBD1; CDR3 protein: CASSWGTGFGANVLTF; CDR3 DNA: TGTGCCAGCAGTTGGGGGACAGGGTTTGGGGCCAACGTCCTGACTTTC
V gene: TRBV6-5; clone size: .; J gene: TRBJ2-5; D gene: .; CDR3 protein: CASSVSLSETQYF; CDR3 DNA: TGTGCCAGCAGTGTCTCGCTTTCGGAGACCCAGTACTTC
V gene: TRBV7-9; clone size: .; J gene: TRBJ2-7; D gene: .; CDR3 protein: CASSSGRAHEQYF; CDR3 DNA: TGTGCCAGCAGCTCGGGGCGGGCCCACGAGCAGTACTTC
V gene: TRBV5-4; clone size: few; J gene: TRBJ2-1; D gene: .; CDR3 protein: CASSLDSYNEQFF; CDR3 DNA: TGTGCCAGCAGCCTCGACAGCTACAATGAGCAGTTCTTC
V gene: TRBV20-1; clone size: .; J gene: TRBJ2-5; D gene: TRBD2; CDR3 protein: CSARTSGVQETQYF; CDR3 DNA: TGCAGTGCTCGGACTAGCGGGGTACAAGAGACCCAGTACTTC
V gene: TRBV5-4; clone size: medium-sized; J gene: TRBJ2-7; D gene: TRBD2; CDR3 protein: CASSDEREQQYF; CDR3 DNA: TGTGCCAGCAGCGATGAGCGGGAGCAGCAGTACTTC
V gene: TRBV6-5; clone size: medium-sized; J gene: TRBJ1-3; D gene: TRBD1; CDR3 protein: CASRSGTGGFNTIYF; CDR3 DNA: TGTGCCAGCAGATCCGGGACAGGGGGCTTCAACACCATATATTTT
V gene: TRBV29-1; clone size: large; J gene: TRBJ1-1; D gene: .; CDR3 protein: CSVAGGMNTEAFF; CDR3 DNA: TGCAGCGTTGCGGGGGGCATGAACACTGAAGCTTTCTTT
V gene: TRBV5-4; clone size: .; J gene: TRBJ1-6; D gene: .; CDR3 protein: CASRKDGTDNSPLHF; CDR3 DNA: TGTGCCAGCAGGAAGGACGGAACAGATAATTCACCCCTCCACTTT
V gene: TRBV5-1; clone size: .; J gene: TRBJ2-7; D gene: TRBD1; CDR3 protein: CASSPTGSPYEQYF; CDR3 DNA: TGCGCCAGCAGTCCGACAGGGAGTCCTTACGAGCAGTACTTC
V gene: TRBV12-3/TRBV12-4; clone size: few; J gene: TRBJ2-4; D gene: .; CDR3 protein: CASSLGTTGRGAKNIQYF; CDR3 DNA: TGTGCCAGCAGTTTAGGGACGACGGGTCGTGGGGCCAAAAACATTCAGTACTTC
V gene: TRBV29-1; clone size: large; J gene: TRBJ2-2; D gene: .; CDR3 protein: CSWRENTGELFF; CDR3 DNA: TGCAGCTGGAGAGAGAACACCGGGGAGCTGTTTTTT
V gene: TRBV29-1; clone size: large; J gene: TRBJ2-7; D gene: TRBD2; CDR3 protein: CSVEDGGGGKQYF; CDR3 DNA: TGCAGCGTTGAAGATGGAGGCGGGGGTAAGCAGTACTTC
V gene: TRBV7-2; clone size: few; J gene: TRBJ1-3; D gene: .; CDR3 protein: CASSWSTSNTIYF; CDR3 DNA: TGTGCCAGCAGCTGGTCGACAAGCAACACCATATATTTT
V gene: TRBV6-2/TRBV6-3; clone size: few; J gene: TRBJ1-1; D gene: .; CDR3 protein: CASSRLGGKTEAFF; CDR3 DNA: TGTGCCAGCAGTCGCCTAGGGGGGAAGACTGAAGCTTTCTTT
V gene: TRBV5-5; clone size: .; J gene: TRBJ1-4; D gene: TRBD1; CDR3 protein: CASSLETGSGEKLFF; CDR3 DNA: TGTGCCAGCAGCTTGGAGACAGGGAGCGGGGAAAAACTGTTTTTT
V gene: TRBV5-1; clone size: .; J gene: TRBJ1-2; D gene: TRBD1; CDR3 protein: CASSLVPRGQGGYGYTF; CDR3 DNA: TGCGCCAGCAGCTTGGTCCCCCGTGGACAGGGGGGGTATGGCTACACCTTC
V gene: TRBV7-2; clone size: few; J gene: TRBJ2-1; D gene: .; CDR3 protein: CASSFRTGHSLYNEQFF; CDR3 DNA: TGTGCCAGCAGCTTTCGGACGGGACATAGCTTATACAATGAGCAGTTCTTC
V gene: TRBV18; clone size: .; J gene: TRBJ2-1; D gene: .; CDR3 protein: CASSPPTTYNEQFF; CDR3 DNA: TGTGCCAGCTCACCACCGACAACCTACAATGAGCAGTTCTTC
V gene: TRBV15; clone size: medium-sized; J gene: TRBJ1-6; D gene: .; CDR3 protein: CATSREGRENSPLHF; CDR3 DNA: TGTGCCACCAGCAGAGAGGGCAGGGAAAATTCACCCCTCCACTTT
V gene: TRBV7-2; clone size: .; J gene: TRBJ2-2; D gene: .; CDR3 protein: CASSLPLRELFF; CDR3 DNA: TGTGCCAGCAGCTTACCCCTTCGAGAGCTGTTTTTT
V gene: TRBV6-6; clone size: .; J gene: TRBJ1-1; D gene: .; CDR3 protein: CASSYRGGNTEAFF; CDR3 DNA: TGTGCCAGCAGTTACCGGGGAGGGAACACTGAAGCTTTCTTT
V gene: TRBV5-1; clone size: .; J gene: TRBJ2-2; D gene: TRBD2; CDR3 protein: CASRPDRGTSGITGELFF; CDR3 DNA: TGCGCCAGCAGACCGGACAGGGGGACTAGCGGGATTACCGGGGAGCTGTTTTTT
V gene: TRBV6-6; clone size: medium-sized; J gene: TRBJ2-2; D gene: .; CDR3 protein: CASGPPAAAGELFF; CDR3 DNA: TGTGCCAGCGGACCTCCCGCGGCGGCCGGGGAGCTGTTTTTT
V gene: TRBV5-1; clone size: .; J gene: TRBJ2-4; D gene: TRBD2; CDR3 protein: CASSKSTGLAGAAGNIQYF; CDR3 DNA: TGCGCCAGCAGCAAGAGCACCGGACTAGCGGGAGCGGCGGGAAACATTCAGTACTTC
V gene: TRBV15; clone size: medium-sized; J gene: TRBJ2-5; D gene: .; CDR3 protein: CATSRDWETQYF; CDR3 DNA: TGTGCCACCAGCAGAGATTGGGAGACCCAGTACTTC
V gene: TRBV5-6; clone size: large; J gene: TRBJ2-5; D gene: .; CDR3 protein: CASTSVSRQETQYF; CDR3 DNA: TGTGCCAGCACCTCCGTGAGCCGTCAAGAGACCCAGTACTTC
V gene: TRBV18; clone size: few; J gene: TRBJ2-5; D gene: .; CDR3 protein: CASSQGFQETQYF; CDR3 DNA: TGTGCCAGCTCGCAGGGATTCCAAGAGACCCAGTACTTC
V gene: TRBV5-1; clone size: few; J gene: TRBJ2-3; D gene: .; CDR3 protein: CASSLEGGRDTQYF; CDR3 DNA: TGCGCCAGCAGCTTGGAGGGGGGGAGAGATACGCAGTATTTT
V gene: TRBV4-2; clone size: .; J gene: TRBJ1-2; D gene: .; CDR3 protein: CASSLSPGHCTF; CDR3 DNA: TGTGCCAGCAGCCTCTCCCCGGGGCACTGCACCTTC
V gene: TRBV6-6; clone size: .; J gene: TRBJ1-1; D gene: .; CDR3 protein: CASSYMEGTEAFF; CDR3 DNA: TGTGCCAGCAGTTACATGGAGGGCACTGAAGCTTTCTTT
V gene: TRBV12-3/TRBV12-4; clone size: .; J gene: TRBJ2-3; D gene: .; CDR3 protein: CASSFLGSTDTQYF; CDR3 DNA: TGTGCCAGCAGTTTTCTAGGGAGCACAGATACGCAGTATTTT
V gene: TRBV7-2; clone size: few; J gene: TRBJ2-2; D gene: .; CDR3 protein: CASSSQVDTGELFF; CDR3 DNA: TGTGCCAGCAGCAGCCAGGTCGACACCGGGGAGCTGTTTTTT
V gene: TRBV7-6; clone size: medium-sized; J gene: TRBJ2-5; D gene: .; CDR3 protein: CASTVGVGAQETQYF; CDR3 DNA: TGTGCCAGCACGGTCGGGGTAGGGGCCCAAGAGACCCAGTACTTC
V gene: TRBV19; clone size: .; J gene: TRBJ1-1; D gene: .; CDR3 protein: CASSIRRAPEAFF; CDR3 DNA: TGTGCCAGTAGTATCAGGAGAGCGCCTGAAGCTTTCTTT
V gene: TRBV15; clone size: medium-sized; J gene: TRBJ1-4; D gene: TRBD1; CDR3 protein: CATSSGQGEEKLFF; CDR3 DNA: TGTGCCACCAGCTCGGGACAGGGGGAGGAAAAACTGTTTTTT
V gene: TRBV5-4; clone size: medium-sized; J gene: TRBJ2-1; D gene: .; CDR3 protein: CASSLGGGGSYNEQFF; CDR3 DNA: TGTGCCAGCAGCTTGGGTGGGGGCGGTTCCTACAATGAGCAGTTCTTC
V gene: TRBV30; clone size: medium-sized; J gene: TRBJ1-6; D gene: TRBD1; CDR3 protein: CAWSQGTGSPLHF; CDR3 DNA: TGTGCCTGGAGTCAAGGGACAGGTTCACCCCTCCACTTT
V gene: TRBV19; clone size: few; J gene: TRBJ1-5; D gene: TRBD1; CDR3 protein: CASSLSGQGSQPQHF; CDR3 DNA: TGTGCCAGTAGTCTCTCCGGACAGGGAAGTCAGCCCCAGCATTTT
V gene: TRBV5-6; clone size: large; J gene: TRBJ2-7; D gene: TRBD2; CDR3 protein: CASSSPSGREAYYEQYF; CDR3 DNA: TGTGCCAGCAGTTCCCCCTCAGGGCGGGAGGCGTACTACGAGCAGTACTTC